This TCR beta chain was profiled in a study of molecular identifiers for immune sequencing clone quantification. Turning to the study itself: With replicates, the RNA of about 21,000 or 97,000 naive CD8 cells was split five ways and four were sequenced. Findings and caveats of the study: Molecules of identical TCR sharing a barcode could underestimate highly expanded clone sizes. Even with 1 million or so naive cells present, spiked Jurkat TCR RNA from one cell was reportedly detectable.

This clonotype was detected ten times or more. The antigen is undetermined. Germline V gives CDR1 SEHNR, CDR2 FQNEAQ (reference sequence). This CDR3 region has 12 residues. Trimming cost V 1 base and J 6 bases, with 3 bases left between them. TCRdb re-called the PCR reads through MiXCR, storing one row per CDR3 protein. The profile shows hundreds of thousands of distinct CDR3 sequences, roughly 25% of them singletons. Naive CD8 libraries came from roughly 20,000 to 1,000,000 sorted cells with 10%, 30% or 50% RNA. The sequenced sample consisted of naive CD8+ T cells from blood, with Jurkat cell RNA spiked in. Stated subset: FACS-sorted CD8+CD4-CCR7+CD45RA+ naive T cells. This sequence joins TRBV7-9 and TRBJ2-2; D gene uncertain. The clonotype was recovered from a human donor in good health. Some libraries in this study had Jurkat cell RNA spiked in. The CDR3 bases are TGTGCCAGCAGCTTAGTCCCCGGGGAGCTGTTTTTT. The encoded protein is CASSLVPGELFF.